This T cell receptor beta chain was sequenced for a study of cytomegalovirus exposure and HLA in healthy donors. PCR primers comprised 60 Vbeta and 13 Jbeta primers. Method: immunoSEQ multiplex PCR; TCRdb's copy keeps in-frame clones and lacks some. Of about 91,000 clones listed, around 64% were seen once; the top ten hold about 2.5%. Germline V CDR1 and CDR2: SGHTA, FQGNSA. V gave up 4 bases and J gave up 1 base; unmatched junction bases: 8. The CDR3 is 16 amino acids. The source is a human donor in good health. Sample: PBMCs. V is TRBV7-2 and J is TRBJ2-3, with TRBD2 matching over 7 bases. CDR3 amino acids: CASSSGMGGGTDTQYF. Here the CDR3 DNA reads TGTGCCAGCAGCTCCGGGATGGGGGGGGGCACAGATACGCAGTATTTT.